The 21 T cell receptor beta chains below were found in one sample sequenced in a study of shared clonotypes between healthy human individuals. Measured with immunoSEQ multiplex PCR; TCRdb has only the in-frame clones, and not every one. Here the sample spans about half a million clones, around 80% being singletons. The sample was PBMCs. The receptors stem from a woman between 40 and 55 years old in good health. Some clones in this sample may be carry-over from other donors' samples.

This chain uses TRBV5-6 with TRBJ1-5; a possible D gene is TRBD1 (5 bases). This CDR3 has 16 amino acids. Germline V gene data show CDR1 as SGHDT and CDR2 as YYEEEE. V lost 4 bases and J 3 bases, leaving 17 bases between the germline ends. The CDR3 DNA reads TGTGCCAGCAGCCTAGGGGCGCGGAGCTACAATCAGCCCCAGCATTTT. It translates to CASSLGARSYNQPQHF.

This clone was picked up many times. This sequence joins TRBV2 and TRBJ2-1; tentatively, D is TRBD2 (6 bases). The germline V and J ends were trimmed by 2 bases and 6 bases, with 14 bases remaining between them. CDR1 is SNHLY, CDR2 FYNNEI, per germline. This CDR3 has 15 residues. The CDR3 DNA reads TGTGCCAGCAGTGAATCCGGGAGAAGGACCAATGAGCAGTTCTTC. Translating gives CASSESGRRTNEQFF.

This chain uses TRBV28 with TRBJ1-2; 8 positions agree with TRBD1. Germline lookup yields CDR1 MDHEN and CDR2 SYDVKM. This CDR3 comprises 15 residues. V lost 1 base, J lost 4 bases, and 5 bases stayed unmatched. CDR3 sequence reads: CASSLSAGGFYGYTF. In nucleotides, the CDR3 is TGTGCCAGCAGTTTATCAGCAGGGGGCTTCTATGGCTACACCTTC.

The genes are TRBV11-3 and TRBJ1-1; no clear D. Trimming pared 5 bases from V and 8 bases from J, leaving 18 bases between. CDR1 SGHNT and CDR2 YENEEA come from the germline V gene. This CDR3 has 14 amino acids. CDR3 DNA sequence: TGTGCCAGCAGCCCCTCCGGGTCTCGGGGAGAAGCTTTCTTT. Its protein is CASSPSGSRGEAFF.

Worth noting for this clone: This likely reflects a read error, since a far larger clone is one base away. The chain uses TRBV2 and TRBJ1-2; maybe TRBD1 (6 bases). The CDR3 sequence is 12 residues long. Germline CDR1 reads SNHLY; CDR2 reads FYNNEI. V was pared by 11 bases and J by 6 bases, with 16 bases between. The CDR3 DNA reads TGTGCCGCACAAGGGGGATCGAATGGCTACACCTTC. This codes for CAAQGGSNGYTF.

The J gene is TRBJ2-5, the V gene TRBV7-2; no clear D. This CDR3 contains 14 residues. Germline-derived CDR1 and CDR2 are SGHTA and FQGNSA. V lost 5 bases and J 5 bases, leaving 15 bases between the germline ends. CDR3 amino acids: CASSPSPRAETQYF. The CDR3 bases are TGTGCCAGCAGCCCATCTCCCCGGGCGGAGACCCAGTACTTC.

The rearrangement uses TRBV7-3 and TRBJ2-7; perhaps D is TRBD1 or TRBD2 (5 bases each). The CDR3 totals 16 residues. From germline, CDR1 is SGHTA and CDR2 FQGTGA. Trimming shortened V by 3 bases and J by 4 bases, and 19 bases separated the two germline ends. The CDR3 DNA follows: TGTGCCAGCAGCTTCAGGGACCGGGTGGGACCGTACGAGCAGTACTTC. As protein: CASSFRDRVGPYEQYF.

CDR3 nucleotides: TGTGCCAGCAGCTTCCCAGCGGGGACAGCGGATACGCAGTATTTT. This sequence encodes CASSFPAGTADTQYF. This chain joins TRBV7-2 and TRBJ2-3; either TRBD1 or TRBD2 may fit D (7 bases each). V dropped 3 bases and J dropped 6 bases, with 16 bases sitting between them. CDR3 length equals 15 residues. Germline values: CDR1 SGHTA, CDR2 FQGNSA.

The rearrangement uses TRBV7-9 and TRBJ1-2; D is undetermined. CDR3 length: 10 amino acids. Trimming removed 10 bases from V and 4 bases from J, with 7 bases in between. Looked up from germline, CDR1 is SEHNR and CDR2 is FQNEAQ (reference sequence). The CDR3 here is CATDPYGYTF. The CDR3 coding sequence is TGTGCCACAGACCCCTATGGCTACACCTTC.

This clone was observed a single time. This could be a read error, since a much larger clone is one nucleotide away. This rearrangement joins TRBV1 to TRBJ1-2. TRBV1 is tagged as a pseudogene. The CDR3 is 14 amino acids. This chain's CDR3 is CTTTLRERPCGYTF. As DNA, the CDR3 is TGCACCACCACACTAAGAGAGCGGCCCTGTGGCTACACCTTC.

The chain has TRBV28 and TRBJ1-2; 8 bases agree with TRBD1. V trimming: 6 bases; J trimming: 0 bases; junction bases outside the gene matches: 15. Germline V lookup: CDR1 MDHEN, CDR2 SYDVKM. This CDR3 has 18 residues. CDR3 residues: CASRPHRGQVLANYGYTF. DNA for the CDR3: TGTGCCAGCAGGCCCCATCGGGGACAGGTATTAGCTAACTATGGCTACACCTTC.

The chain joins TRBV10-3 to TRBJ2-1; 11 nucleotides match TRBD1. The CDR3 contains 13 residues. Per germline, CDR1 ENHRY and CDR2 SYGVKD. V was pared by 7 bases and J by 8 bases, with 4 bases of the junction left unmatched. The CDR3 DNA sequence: TGTGCCATCACCCGGGACAGGGGGTATGAGCAGTTCTTC. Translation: CAITRDRGYEQFF.

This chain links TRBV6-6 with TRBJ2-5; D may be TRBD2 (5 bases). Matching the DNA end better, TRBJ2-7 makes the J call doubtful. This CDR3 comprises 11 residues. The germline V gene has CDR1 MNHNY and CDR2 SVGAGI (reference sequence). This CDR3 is CASGREYEQYF. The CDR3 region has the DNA TGTGCCAGTGGAAGGGAGTACGAGCAGTACTTC.

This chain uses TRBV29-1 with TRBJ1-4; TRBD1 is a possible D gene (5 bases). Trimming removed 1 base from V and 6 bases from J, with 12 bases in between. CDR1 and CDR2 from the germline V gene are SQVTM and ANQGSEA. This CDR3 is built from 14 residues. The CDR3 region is CSVEARDVYEKLFF. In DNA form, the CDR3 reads TGCAGCGTTGAAGCGAGGGACGTGTATGAAAAACTGTTTTTT.

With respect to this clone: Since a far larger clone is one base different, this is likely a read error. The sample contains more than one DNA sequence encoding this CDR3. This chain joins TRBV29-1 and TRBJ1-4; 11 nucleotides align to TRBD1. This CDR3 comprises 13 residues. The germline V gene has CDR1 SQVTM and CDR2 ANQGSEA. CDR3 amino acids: CSAKGQGVEKLFF. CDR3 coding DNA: TGCAGCGCCAAGGGACAGGGGGTTGAAAAGCTGTTTTTT. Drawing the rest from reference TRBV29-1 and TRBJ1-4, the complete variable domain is SAVISQKPSRDICQRGTSLTIQCQVDSQVTMMFWYRQQPGQSLTLIATANQGSEATYESGFVIDKFPISRPNLTFSTLTVSNMSPEDSSIYLCSAKGQGVEKLFFGSGTQLSVL.

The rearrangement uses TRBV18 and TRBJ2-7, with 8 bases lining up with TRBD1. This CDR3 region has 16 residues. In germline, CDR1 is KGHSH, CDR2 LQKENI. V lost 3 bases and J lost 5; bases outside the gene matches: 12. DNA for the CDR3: TGTGCCAGCTCACCGATTCGGGACAGGCTCGGGGACGAGCAGTACTTC. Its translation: CASSPIRDRLGDEQYF.

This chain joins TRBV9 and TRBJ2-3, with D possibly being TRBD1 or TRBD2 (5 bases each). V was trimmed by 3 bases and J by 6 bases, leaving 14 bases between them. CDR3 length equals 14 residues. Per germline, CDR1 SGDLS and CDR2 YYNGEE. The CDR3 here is CASSDRVGTDTQYF. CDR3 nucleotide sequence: TGTGCCAGCAGCGACCGCGTAGGGACCGATACGCAGTATTTT.

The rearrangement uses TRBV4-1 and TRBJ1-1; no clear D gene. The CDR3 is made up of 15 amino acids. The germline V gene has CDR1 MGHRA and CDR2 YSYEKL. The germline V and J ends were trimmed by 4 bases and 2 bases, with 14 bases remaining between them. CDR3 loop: CASSPSSTPNTEAFF. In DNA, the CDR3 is TGCGCCAGCAGCCCGTCCTCTACACCCAACACTGAAGCTTTCTTT.

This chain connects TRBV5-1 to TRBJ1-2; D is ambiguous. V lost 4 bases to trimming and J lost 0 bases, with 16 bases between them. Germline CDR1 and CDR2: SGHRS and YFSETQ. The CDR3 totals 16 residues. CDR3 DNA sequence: TGCGCCAGCAGCGTAGGAACGGCTAGCCCTAACTATGGCTACACCTTC. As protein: CASSVGTASPNYGYTF.

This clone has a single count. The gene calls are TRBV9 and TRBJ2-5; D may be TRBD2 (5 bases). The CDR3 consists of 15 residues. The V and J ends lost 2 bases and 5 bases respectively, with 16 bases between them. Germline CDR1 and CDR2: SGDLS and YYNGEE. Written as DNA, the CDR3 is TGTGCCAGCAGCGTCAACAGCGGTGGTGCGGAGACCCAGTACTTC. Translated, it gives CASSVNSGGAETQYF.

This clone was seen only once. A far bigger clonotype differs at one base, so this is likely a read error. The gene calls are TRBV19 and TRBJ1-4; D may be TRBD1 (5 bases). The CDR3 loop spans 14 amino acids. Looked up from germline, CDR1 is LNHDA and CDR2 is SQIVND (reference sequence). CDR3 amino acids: CAGSIGVSEEKLFF. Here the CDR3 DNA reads TGTGCCGGTAGTATAGGGGTTTCTGAAGAAAAACTGTTTTTT.